This entry is about one T cell receptor beta chain. Its antigen is unknown. The assay was immunoSEQ multiplex PCR, and TCRdb's table has in-frame clones only and misses some. The data hold around 150,000 clones, with about 95% observed a single time. The data stem from a study of T cell responses to AZD1222 COVID-19 vaccine. Turning to the study itself: Second-dose groups at about 4 or about 12 weeks were pooled.

CDR1 is SGHRS and CDR2 is YFSETQ in the germline V gene. This CDR3 contains 16 residues. V was pared by 3 bases and J by 4 bases, with 12 bases of the junction left unmatched. Findings and limits, study-wide: No repertoire was sampled before or during the peak T cell response, only after it. Increases in Spike-specific TCR breadth and depth were seen after two AZD1222 doses. Vaccine-associated CD4 TCRs ranged over spike, dominating at 160-218 and 743-854.

The TCR comes from an adult in good health. Material: peripheral blood, obtained on day 0 of AZD1222 vaccination. The V gene is TRBV5-1, the J gene TRBJ2-5; TRBD1 matches at 7 bases. In DNA, the CDR3 is TGCGCCAGCAGCTCAAATTACAGGGGTATGGGAGAGACCCAGTACTTC. This encodes CASSSNYRGMGETQYF.